One and the same sample provided the 29 T cell receptor beta chains below, sequenced in a study of shared clonotypes between healthy human individuals. Assay: immunoSEQ multiplex PCR; the TCRdb copy retains only in-frame clones and omits some. Of about 2.3 million clones in the sample, 85% to 95% were seen once. The sequencing input was naive CD4+ T cells from PBMCs. Subset denoted: CD45RA+ positively selected. The receptors here all came from a man aged 18-30 years in good health. Some clones in this sample may be carry-over from other donors' samples.

Here the CDR3 DNA reads TGCGCCAGCAGTCAACCCGAACGGGGTTTGGGGGAGACCCAGTACTTC. Its translation is CASSQPERGLGETQYF. The rearrangement links TRBV23-1 to TRBJ2-5; D might be TRBD2 (5 bases). TRBV23-1 carries the ORF label, with uncertain function. The germline V and J ends were trimmed by 2 bases and 5 bases, with 18 bases remaining between them. This CDR3 comprises 16 residues.

V usage is TRBV7-9 and J usage is TRBJ2-3; TRBD2 agrees at 10 bases. V shed 5 bases and J 2 bases; nucleotides not matched to a gene: 10. The germline V gene has CDR1 SEHNR and CDR2 FQNEAQ (reference sequence). The CDR3 consists of 17 residues. The CDR3 DNA follows: TGTGCCAGCAGCCTCACTCAACTAGCGGGACACACAGATACGCAGTATTTT. This encodes CASSLTQLAGHTDTQYF. The full variable domain, in which reference TRBV7-9 and TRBJ2-3 provide the parts outside the CDR3, is DTGVSQNPRHKITKRGQNVTFRCDPISEHNRLYWYRQTLGQGPEFLTYFQNEAQLEKSRLLSDRFSAERPKGSFSTLEIQRTEQGDSAMYLCASSLTQLAGHTDTQYFGPGTRLTVL.

J is TRBJ1-1 and V is TRBV18, with D possibly TRBD1 on 6 matching bases. This CDR3 contains 12 residues. V was shortened by 4 bases and J by 7 bases, with 10 bases between the two germline ends. Per the germline V gene, CDR1 is KGHSH and CDR2 is LQKENI. The CDR3 spells CASSLRTDEAFF. The CDR3 region has the DNA TGTGCCAGCTCACTAAGGACAGATGAAGCTTTCTTT. Variable domain in full (rest from reference TRBV18 and TRBJ1-1): NAGVMQNPRHLVRRRGQEARLRCSPMKGHSHVYWYRQLPEEGLKFMVYLQKENIIDESGMPKERFSAEFPKEGPSILRIQQVVRGDSAAYFCASSLRTDEAFFGQGTRLTVV.

The chain recombines TRBV14 with TRBJ1-1; D not resolved. There are 13 residues in the CDR3. Germline V gives CDR1 SGHDN, CDR2 FVKESK. V lost 5 bases and J lost 1, with 8 bases in between. CDR3 sequence: CASSDGRNTEAFF. The CDR3 DNA sequence: TGTGCCAGCAGCGACGGACGGAACACTGAAGCTTTCTTT.

This chain uses TRBV28 with TRBJ1-4; D uncertain. The V end lost 3 bases, the J end lost 8 bases, and 16 bases lay between the germline ends. The germline V gene encodes CDR1 MDHEN and CDR2 SYDVKM. The CDR3 runs 15 residues. The CDR3 DNA reads as TGTGCCAGCAGTTTCTTCAGTTCGGGTGGGGAAAAACTGTTTTTT. Its translation: CASSFFSSGGEKLFF. Full variable domain (outside the CDR3, taken from reference TRBV28 and TRBJ1-4): DVKVTQSSRYLVKRTGEKVFLECVQDMDHENMFWYRQDPGLGLRLIYFSYDVKMKEKGDIPEGYSVSREKKERFSLILESASTNQTSMYLCASSFFSSGGEKLFFGSGTQLSVL.

J is TRBJ2-3 and V is TRBV11-3; 7 nucleotides agree with TRBD2. The germline CDR1 and CDR2 sequences are SGHNT and YENEEA. V shed 3 bases and J 4 bases; nucleotides not matched to a gene: 4. The CDR3 loop spans 14 amino acids. The chain's CDR3 is CASSLAGAADTQYF. In DNA form, the CDR3 reads TGTGCCAGCAGCTTGGCGGGAGCAGCAGATACGCAGTATTTT.

This chain uses TRBV6-1 with TRBJ2-1; 11 nucleotides match TRBD1. The trim removed 0 bases at V and 0 bases at J, leaving 13 bases unmatched. Germline-derived CDR1 and CDR2 are MNHNS and SASEGT. This CDR3 has 21 amino acids. The CDR3 protein is CASSEARGTGGYLDSYNEQFF. The CDR3, as DNA: TGTGCCAGCAGTGAAGCCAGAGGGACAGGGGGATACCTGGACTCCTACAATGAGCAGTTCTTC.

J is TRBJ2-7 and V is TRBV5-1, with a possible D match to TRBD2 (5 bases). The germline V gene has CDR1 SGHRS and CDR2 YFSETQ. Trimming shortened V by 0 bases and J by 5 bases, and 15 bases separated the two germline ends. CDR3 size: 15 residues. The CDR3 spells CASSLESEGSNEQYF. The CDR3 nucleotides are TGCGCCAGCAGCTTGGAATCAGAGGGATCAAACGAGCAGTACTTC.

This chain links TRBV7-2 with TRBJ2-5; weak D call: TRBD1 (5 bases). Per germline, CDR1 SGHTA and CDR2 FQGNSA. The CDR3 is 15 amino acids. Trimming removed 2 bases at V and 2 bases at J, with 12 bases between. For the CDR3, the DNA is TGTGCCAGCAGCTTATTCCAGGGCCCTCAAGAGACCCAGTACTTC. Residues: CASSLFQGPQETQYF.

The chain employs TRBV6-1 and TRBJ1-1, with D possibly matching TRBD1 (6 bases). Between the trimmed V and J ends, which lost 7 bases and 2 bases, there was a span of 17 bases. The CDR3 totals 15 residues. The germline V gene has CDR1 MNHNS and CDR2 SASEGT. CDR3 in DNA: TGTGCCAGCACCCCGGCGAAAGGGGGAAACACTGAAGCTTTCTTT. Encoded protein: CASTPAKGGNTEAFF.

The chain couples TRBV6-1 to TRBJ2-3; TRBD1 might be the D (6 bases). Trimming took 10 bases from V and 0 from J, leaving 17 bases between them. The CDR3 totals 15 residues. Looked up from germline, CDR1 is MNHNS and CDR2 is SASEGT. CDR3 nucleotides: TGTGCCACTGGGTGGACAGCAGGCAGCACAGATACGCAGTATTTT. As protein: CATGWTAGSTDTQYF.

Details on this clone: The sample has other DNA sequences that encode this CDR3 too. V is TRBV7-2 and J is TRBJ2-1; D remains unclear. Germline loops: CDR1 SGHTA, CDR2 FQGNSA. Trimming shortened V by 1 base and J by 10 bases, and 11 bases separated the two germline ends. This CDR3 has 13 amino acids. CDR3 amino acids: CASSLVTLGEQFF. CDR3 DNA sequence: TGTGCCAGCAGCTTAGTAACATTGGGGGAGCAGTTCTTC.

J is TRBJ2-3 and V is TRBV27; D remains ambiguous. Germline V CDR1 and CDR2: MNHEY, SMNVEV (reference sequence). The CDR3 extends over 14 amino acids. V lost 3 bases, J lost 2 bases, and 9 bases lay in between. CDR3 amino acids: CASSLRIFTDTQYF. In nucleotides, the CDR3 is TGTGCCAGCAGTTTGAGGATCTTCACAGATACGCAGTATTTT.

The chain is built from TRBV4-1 and TRBJ1-4, with no clear D. The CDR3 runs to 15 residues. V was trimmed by 4 bases and J by 0 bases, leaving 9 bases between them. Germline V gene sequence: CDR1 MGHRA, CDR2 YSYEKL. Here the CDR3 DNA reads TGCGCCAGCAGCCTGGGTTTTGCAACTAATGAAAAACTGTTTTTT. This codes for CASSLGFATNEKLFF.

With regard to this clone: The sample carries other DNA sequences with the same CDR3. The rearrangement uses TRBV5-1 and TRBJ1-1; D not resolved. Trimming stripped 0 bases from V and 1 base from J, with 7 bases between. Germline V gene sequence: CDR1 SGHRS, CDR2 YFSETQ. This CDR3 is 14 amino acids long. In DNA form, the CDR3 reads TGCGCCAGCAGCTTGGGAAGCGGGAACACTGAAGCTTTCTTT. Translation gives CASSLGSGNTEAFF. Drawing the rest from reference TRBV5-1 and TRBJ1-1, the complete variable domain is KAGVTQTPRYLIKTRGQQVTLSCSPISGHRSVSWYQQTPGQGLQFLFEYFSETQRNKGNFPGRFSGRQFSNSRSEMNVSTLELGDSALYLCASSLGSGNTEAFFGQGTRLTVV.

The genes are TRBV11-2 and TRBJ2-7, with D unresolved. With 6 bases removed from V and 7 bases from J, the gap between germline ends came to 16 bases. The CDR3 has 13 amino acids. The germline V gene encodes CDR1 SGHAT and CDR2 FQNNGV. CDR3 region: CASRPSPSGEQYF. The DNA of the CDR3 is TGTGCCAGCAGGCCAAGTCCATCCGGGGAGCAGTACTTC.

The sample holds a few counts of this clone. CDR3 DNA: TGCAGCGTTGGGGCAGGCTTCGATGGCTACACCTTC. Protein: CSVGAGFDGYTF. The V call is TRBV29-1, the J call TRBJ1-2; no clear D gene. Trimming stripped 4 bases from V and 6 bases from J, with 12 bases between. This CDR3 is built from 12 residues. Germline V lookup: CDR1 SQVTM, CDR2 ANQGSEA.

The J gene is TRBJ2-1, the V gene TRBV7-2, with no clear D. Per the germline V gene, CDR1 is SGHTA and CDR2 is FQGNSA. V shed 11 bases and J shed 1 base, with 12 bases lying between them. This CDR3 spans 13 amino acids. This chain's CDR3 is CAVRRPSYNEQFF. The DNA for the CDR3 is TGTGCCGTGAGGAGACCGTCCTACAATGAGCAGTTCTTC.

The chain carries TRBV4-3 and TRBJ2-3; 11 bases are shared with TRBD2. The ends lost 2 bases at V and 4 bases at J; junction bases unmatched: 5. CDR3 length: 16 amino acids. Germline V gene lookup returns CDR1 LGHNA and CDR2 YSLEER. In nucleotides, the CDR3 is TGCGCCAGCAGCCAAATAGCGGGAGGGCGCGCAGATACGCAGTATTTT. Translated: CASSQIAGGRADTQYF.

This clone was counted only a few times. This specimen includes other DNA sequences encoding the same CDR3. The chain carries TRBV11-2 and TRBJ1-1, with 8 positions matching TRBD1. This CDR3 region has 14 residues. Germline CDR1 is SGHAT and CDR2 is FQNNGV. Unmatched junction bases numbered 1, after V lost 3 bases and J lost 1 base. In nucleotides, the CDR3 is TGTGCCAGCAGCTTCGACAGGGGGAACACTGAAGCTTTCTTT. It codes for CASSFDRGNTEAFF.

To note about this clone: In the same sample, other DNA sequences code for this CDR3. This chain joins TRBV5-1 and TRBJ1-1; D is perhaps TRBD1 (6 bases). The CDR3 has 14 residues. V dropped 0 bases and J dropped 4 bases, with 10 bases sitting between them. The germline V gene encodes CDR1 SGHRS and CDR2 YFSETQ. CDR3 residues: CASSLDRVGTEAFF. The CDR3 DNA reads TGCGCCAGCAGCTTGGACAGGGTCGGCACTGAAGCTTTCTTT.

The chain combines TRBV7-2 with TRBJ2-7; D possibly corresponds to TRBD2 (6 bases). This CDR3 comprises 14 residues. The V end was cut by 3 bases, the J end by 4 bases, with 13 bases between. Germline V gene lookup returns CDR1 SGHTA and CDR2 FQGNSA. CDR3 in DNA: TGTGCCAGCAGCTTGTCGGGAGAGAATTACGAGCAGTACTTC. Amino acids: CASSLSGENYEQYF.

This clone was observed once. The chain carries TRBV27 and TRBJ2-2; perhaps TRBD2 as D (6 bases). The CDR3 is made up of 16 amino acids. In germline, CDR1 is MNHEY, CDR2 SMNVEV (reference sequence). V gave up 6 bases and J gave up 2 bases, with 16 bases separating them. CDR3 sequence: CASRGRGLINTGELFF. CDR3 sequence (DNA): TGTGCCAGCAGGGGTCGGGGACTCATAAACACCGGGGAGCTGTTTTTT.

This clone was counted once. This chain joins TRBV28 and TRBJ2-7, with a weak D call TRBD2 (5 bases). The germline gives CDR1 MDHEN, CDR2 SYDVKM. V was trimmed by 3 bases and J by 4 bases, leaving 16 bases between them. The CDR3 has 15 residues. CDR3 DNA sequence: TGTGCCAGCAGTTTCCAAGTAGCGTCTGGGTACGAGCAGTACTTC. It is translated as CASSFQVASGYEQYF.

The chain couples TRBV28 to TRBJ2-7; D might be TRBD1 (5 bases). This CDR3 is built from 11 residues. V lost 3 bases and J 9 bases, leaving 9 bases between the germline ends. Germline-derived CDR1 and CDR2 are MDHEN and SYDVKM. The CDR3 DNA sequence: TGTGCCAGCAGTTTTAATAGGGGGCAGTACTTC. Translating it yields CASSFNRGQYF.

CDR3 region: CASRASYEQYF. The DNA for the CDR3 is TGTGCCAGCAGAGCAAGCTACGAGCAGTACTTC. The chain is built from TRBV11-2 and TRBJ2-7; no reliable D call. The CDR3 has 11 amino acids. The V and J ends lost 6 bases and 3 bases respectively, with 6 bases between them. Germline V gene sequence: CDR1 SGHAT, CDR2 FQNNGV. Complete variable domain (other parts from reference TRBV11-2 and TRBJ2-7): EAGVAQSPRYKIIEKRQSVAFWCNPISGHATLYWYQQILGQGPKLLIQFQNNGVVDDSQLPKDRFSAERLKGVDSTLKIQPAKLEDSAVYLCASRASYEQYFGPGTRLTVT.

V gene TRBV7-6 combines with J gene TRBJ1-1; D is ambiguous. CDR1 and CDR2 (germline): SGHVS, FNYEAQ. The V gene lost 0 bases and the J gene lost 7 bases, with 9 bases spanning the gap. There are 13 residues in the CDR3. In DNA form, the CDR3 reads TGTGCCAGCAGCTTAGCCCCAACGGGTGAAGCTTTCTTT. It encodes CASSLAPTGEAFF.

The chain recombines TRBV7-9 with TRBJ1-1; 11 bases map to TRBD1. The length of the CDR3 is 16 residues. Trimming cost V 1 base and J 3 bases; bases outside gene matches: 4. In germline, CDR1 is SEHNR, CDR2 FQNEAQ (reference sequence). The CDR3 sequence: CASSLDGQGAYTEAFF. The CDR3 nucleotides are TGTGCCAGCAGCTTAGACGGACAGGGGGCCTACACTGAAGCTTTCTTT.

The chain links TRBV6-1 to TRBJ1-5; TRBD1 might be the D (6 bases). The CDR3 is 14 residues long. The ends were cut back, 7 bases at V and 4 bases at J, with 14 bases in the middle. Looked up from germline, CDR1 is MNHNS and CDR2 is SASEGT. The CDR3 DNA sequence: TGTGCCAGCACCCTGAGACAGGCTAATCAGCCCCAGCATTTT. Translation: CASTLRQANQPQHF.